This T cell receptor (beta chain) stems from a study of blood T cell repertoires in COVID-19. Study context: The study drew acute and convalescent COVID-19 samples from the United States, Italy and Spain.

Sequencing used immunoSEQ multiplex PCR; TCRdb keeps in-frame clones, though not all of them. Of 150,000 to 200,000 clones listed, around 86% are singletons. The V and J ends lost 5 bases and 0 bases, in that order; junction bases with no gene match: 10. CDR1 is MNHEY and CDR2 is SMNVEV in the germline V gene (reference sequence). The CDR3 has 18 amino acids. The sequence came from a woman between 65 and 79 years old with COVID-19, enrolled during active disease. This chain connects TRBV27 to TRBJ2-6, with 7 bases that match TRBD2. Source material: peripheral blood. In DNA, the CDR3 is TGTGCCAGCAGTAGACTAGCACTCACTAACTCTGGGGCCAACGTCCTGACTTTC. It specifies CASSRLALTNSGANVLTF. The variable domain in full, with the rest retrieved from reference TRBV27 and TRBJ2-6, is EAQVTQNPRYLITVTGKKLTVTCSQNMNHEYMSWYRQDPGLGLRQIYYSMNVEVTDKGDVPEGYKVSRKEKRNFPLILESPSPNQTSLYFCASSRLALTNSGANVLTFGAGSRLTVL.